Sequencing of this TCR beta chain was carried out in a study of OX40 agonist ivuxolimab in advanced cancers. CDR1 LNHDA and CDR2 SQIVND come from the germline V gene (reference sequence). V lost 1 base and J lost 8; bases outside the gene matches: 16. This CDR3 spans 17 amino acids. Data came from immunoSEQ multiplex PCR; TCRdb stores just in-frame clones and leaves some out. Of 20,000 to 25,000 clones in the sample, 81% are singletons; the top ten hold roughly a quarter. The V and J genes are TRBV19 and TRBJ1-2, with 7 positions matching TRBD1. This TCR was sampled from an adult with an advanced solid tumor such as melanoma, head and neck, liver or kidney cancer. This specimen consisted of CD4+ or CD8+ T cells sorted from blood, obtained in a trial of the OX40 agonist ivuxolimab. The CDR3 is CASSIVPRDRLDGGYTF. The CDR3 bases are TGTGCCAGTAGTATAGTCCCCCGGGACAGATTAGACGGAGGCTACACCTTC.